Each of the 24 T cell receptor beta chains below was sequenced from the same sample in a study of breast tumors, draining lymph nodes, adjacent tissues. One entry per CDR3 protein results from TCRdb running MiXCR on the multiplex PCR reads. This repertoire shows about 21,000 distinct CDR3 sequences, roughly 50% found once; its top ten account for about 8%. Sequencing used breast tumor tissue. The receptors originated from a female donor with breast cancer. Some clones in this sample may be carry-over from other donors' samples.

This clonotype occurred many times. The chain joins TRBV6-1 to TRBJ2-2, with D possibly being TRBD1 (7 bases). Germline V gene lookup returns CDR1 MNHNS and CDR2 SASEGT. V shed 2 bases and J shed 7 bases, with 14 bases lying between them. The CDR3 has 15 residues. In DNA form, the CDR3 reads TGTGCCAGCAGTGAAAACCAGGGGGGCAACGGGGAGCTGTTTTTT. Its protein product is CASSENQGGNGELFF.

Regarding this clonotype: One junction end disagrees with the germline gene, perhaps due to a read error. The gene calls are TRBV10-3 and TRBJ1-5; D possibly corresponds to TRBD1 (5 bases). The CDR3 is 13 amino acids. CDR1 and CDR2 (germline): ENHRY, SYGVKD. CDR3 region: CAIRKRGDQSQQF. CDR3 sequence (DNA): TGTGCCATCAGAAAACGGGGGGATCAGTCCCAGCAGTTT.

With regard to this clonotype: As the CDR3 is not closed by the conserved phenylalanine or tryptophan, this likely results from a read error. The gene calls are TRBV9 and TRBJ2-1; no definite D call. Germline CDR1 reads SGDLS; CDR2 reads YYNGEE. The germline V and J ends were trimmed by 4 bases and 7 bases, with 9 bases remaining between them. The CDR3 totals 12 residues. This CDR3 reads CASSIRNNEQFL. CDR3 in DNA: TGTGCCAGCAGCATTAGAAATAATGAGCAGTTCCTC.

This clonotype was seen repeatedly, ten times or more. This chain joins TRBV6-2 or TRBV6-3 and TRBJ2-3, with unresolved D. V shed 2 bases and J shed 0 bases, with 6 bases lying between them. The CDR3 has 14 amino acids. Looked up from germline, CDR1 is MNHEY and CDR2 is SVGEGT. The CDR3 region has the DNA TGTGCCAGCAGTTACGGTGCTAGCACAGATACGCAGTATTTT. This translates into CASSYGASTDTQYF.

J is TRBJ1-3 and V is TRBV20-1; D not certain. The CDR3 consists of 12 residues. Germline-derived CDR1 and CDR2 are DFQATT and SNEGSKA (reference sequence). Trimming removed 5 bases from V and 0 bases from J, with 5 bases in between. CDR3 amino acids: CSAGFSGNTIYF. The CDR3 DNA is TGCAGTGCTGGATTCTCTGGAAACACCATATATTTT.

V and J are TRBV19 and TRBJ1-5, with 8 bases that match TRBD1. This CDR3 has 13 amino acids. The germline V gene encodes CDR1 LNHDA and CDR2 SQIVND (reference sequence). With 6 bases clipped from V and 6 bases from J, the junction kept 4 bases outside the gene matches. CDR3 coding DNA: TGTGCCAGTAGGACAGGGGAAGGTCAGCCCCAGCATTTT. It codes for CASRTGEGQPQHF.

The rearrangement links TRBV20-1 to TRBJ1-6, with D maybe TRBD1 (5 bases). CDR1 and CDR2 (germline): DFQATT, SNEGSKA (reference sequence). V lost 1 base and J 14 bases, leaving 18 bases between the germline ends. This CDR3 is built from 14 residues. CDR3 sequence reads: CSARVGTVASTLHF. In DNA form, the CDR3 reads TGCAGTGCTAGAGTCGGGACGGTAGCTAGCACCCTCCACTTT.

This clonotype has a handful of counts. The rearrangement joins TRBV6-5 to TRBJ1-1; no reliable D call. CDR3 size: 15 residues. Trimming shortened V by 2 bases and J by 1 base, and 11 bases separated the two germline ends. CDR1 is MNHEY and CDR2 is SVGAGI in the germline V gene. CDR3 in DNA: TGTGCCAGCAGTTACGGCGAGCCCCCGAACACTGAAGCTTTCTTT. Translated, it gives CASSYGEPPNTEAFF.

The genes are TRBV7-8 and TRBJ1-4; a possible D gene is TRBD1 (5 bases). Germline CDR1 and CDR2: SGHVS and FQNEAQ. V was shortened by 1 base and J by 3 bases, with 12 bases between the two germline ends. CDR3 size: 16 residues. The CDR3 DNA is TGTGCCAGCAGCTTAGAAGCAGGGCTGGCTAATGAAAAACTGTTTTTT. It codes for CASSLEAGLANEKLFF.

J is TRBJ1-6 and V is TRBV12-3 or TRBV12-4, with 7 bases lining up with TRBD1. CDR3 length equals 14 residues. V lost 6 bases to trimming and J lost 5 bases; unmatched junction nucleotides: 4. CDR3 region: CASSAGGNNSPLHF. CDR3 DNA sequence: TGTGCCAGCAGCGCAGGGGGGAATAATTCACCCCTCCACTTT.

Remarks on this clonotype: A junction end diverges from the germline sequence, so it may reflect a read error. The chain recombines TRBV7-9 with TRBJ1-2; the D gene is possibly TRBD1 (6 bases). Germline loops: CDR1 SEHNR, CDR2 FQNEAQ (reference sequence). This CDR3 region has 13 residues. Here the CDR3 reads CASSPGDNYGYAF. The CDR3 DNA sequence: TGTGCCAGCAGCCCGGGGGACAACTACGGCTACGCCTTC.

The chain couples TRBV20-1 to TRBJ2-5, with TRBD2 identical over 12 bases. The CDR3 runs 13 residues. V lost 6 bases and J lost 6; bases outside the gene matches: 5. Germline loops: CDR1 DFQATT, CDR2 SNEGSKA (reference sequence). CDR3: CSAEGLAGKTQYF. The CDR3 DNA sequence: TGCAGTGCGGAAGGACTAGCGGGAAAGACCCAGTACTTC.

By share, this clonotype ranks as medium-sized. J is TRBJ2-7 and V is TRBV6-2 or TRBV6-3; D is perhaps TRBD1 or TRBD2 (6 bases each). The germline V gene encodes CDR1 MNHEY and CDR2 SVGEGT. The CDR3 contains 14 residues. V shed 5 bases and J shed 3 bases, with 14 bases lying between them. The CDR3 sequence is CASSPGGQIYEQYF. CDR3 in DNA: TGTGCCAGCAGTCCCGGGGGACAAATCTACGAGCAGTACTTC.

As for this clonotype: Likely a read error: the CDR3 ends without its conserved phenylalanine or tryptophan. The gene calls are TRBV7-6 and TRBJ1-5; the match to TRBD1 covers 7 bases. CDR1 is SGHVS, CDR2 FNYEAQ, per germline. This CDR3 has 14 amino acids. V lost 4 bases and J lost 7; bases outside the gene matches: 7. CDR3 nucleotide sequence: TGTGCCAGCAGCTACAACCAGGGGGGGCAGCCCCAGCATCTT. It codes for CASSYNQGGQPQHL.

V and J are TRBV7-9 and TRBJ2-1; 11 bases are a match to TRBD2. This CDR3 is built from 17 residues. Looked up from germline, CDR1 is SEHNR and CDR2 is FQNEAQ (reference sequence). J lost 9 bases, V lost 5 bases, and 15 bases had no gene match. CDR3 nucleotide sequence: TGTGCCAGCAGCCCACAGGACGGGACTAGCGGCCCCAGTGAGCAGTTCTTC. Encoded protein: CASSPQDGTSGPSEQFF.

This clonotype has just a few counts. A much larger clone sits a single nucleotide away, making a read error possible. The chain has TRBV6-1 and TRBJ2-7; TRBD2 matches 13 bases. This CDR3 region has 20 residues. Germline V CDR1 and CDR2: MNHNS, SASEGT. CDR3 protein: CASRRRLAGGLTGSSYERYF. Here the CDR3 DNA reads TGTGCCAGCAGGCGACGACTAGCGGGAGGCCTCACTGGGAGCTCCTACGAGCGGTACTTC.

This clonotype has at least ten counts. V and J are TRBV12-3 or TRBV12-4 and TRBJ1-2, with a weak D call TRBD1 (5 bases). This CDR3 spans 13 amino acids. Trimming pared 2 bases from V and 2 bases from J, leaving 6 bases between. CDR3: CASSLPGNYGYTF. In DNA form, the CDR3 reads TGTGCCAGCAGTTTACCAGGGAACTATGGCTACACCTTC.

In its sample, this clonotype is medium-sized. The chain combines TRBV7-6 with TRBJ2-1, with D unresolved. CDR3 length: 15 residues. CDR1 SGHVS and CDR2 FNYEAQ come from the germline V gene. V lost 5 bases to trimming and J lost 0 bases, with 11 bases between them. The CDR3 reads CASSRGPSSYNEQFF. CDR3 nucleotide sequence: TGTGCCAGCAGCCGTGGTCCCAGCTCCTACAATGAGCAGTTCTTC.

This clonotype rates as medium-sized. The genes are TRBV29-1 and TRBJ2-1; 7 positions match TRBD1. Trimming cost V 6 bases and J 7 bases; bases outside gene matches: 9. Germline CDR1 SQVTM, CDR2 ANQGSEA. The CDR3 contains 13 residues. The CDR3 spells CSVDRVWGNEQFF. CDR3 in DNA: TGCAGCGTCGACAGGGTTTGGGGAAATGAGCAGTTCTTC.

The V call is TRBV9, the J call TRBJ2-1; 10 bases match TRBD2. Germline V CDR1 and CDR2: SGDLS, YYNGEE. The CDR3 runs 16 residues. The V gene end was trimmed by 3 bases and the J gene end by 7 bases; junction bases not matched to a gene: 10. The CDR3 here is CASSARTSGVRNEQFF. CDR3 nucleotides: TGTGCCAGCAGCGCACGAACTAGCGGGGTCCGGAATGAGCAGTTCTTC.

This clonotype was counted ten times or more. This sequence joins TRBV6-6 and TRBJ2-5, with 7 bases aligning to TRBD2. Trimming cost V 7 bases and J 5 bases; bases outside gene matches: 10. The length of the CDR3 is 14 residues. CDR1 and CDR2 from the germline V gene are MNHNY and SVGAGI (reference sequence). The DNA for the CDR3 is TGTGCCAGCATCCCCGGGGGGAAGGATGAGACCCAGTACTTC. The encoded protein is CASIPGGKDETQYF.

This clonotype has at least ten counts. V gene TRBV20-1 combines with J gene TRBJ2-5; D is unresolved. CDR1 and CDR2 from the germline V gene are DFQATT and SNEGSKA (reference sequence). The CDR3 runs to 11 residues. Trimming stripped 8 bases from V and 0 bases from J, with 7 bases between. In DNA form, the CDR3 reads TGCAGTACAGAGTACCAAGAGACCCAGTACTTC. Translating gives CSTEYQETQYF.

This clonotype was counted ten times or more. V usage is TRBV27 and J usage is TRBJ2-1; 8 nucleotides agree with TRBD2. The germline V gene encodes CDR1 MNHEY and CDR2 SMNVEV (reference sequence). V gave up 4 bases and J gave up 7 bases; unmatched junction bases: 6. The CDR3 covers 14 residues. CDR3 residues: CASSSLAGANEQFF. DNA of the CDR3: TGTGCCAGCAGTTCGCTAGCGGGTGCTAATGAGCAGTTCTTC.

This clonotype rates as medium-sized. The chain employs TRBV20-1 and TRBJ2-7; 8 bases agree with TRBD2. V shed 1 base and J 2 bases; nucleotides not matched to a gene: 19. The CDR3 totals 19 residues. Germline CDR1 reads DFQATT; CDR2 reads SNEGSKA (reference sequence). The CDR3, as DNA: TGCAGTGCTAGAGGGATAGGGCGGGAGGCCCGCGTCTCAACCTACGAGCAGTACTTC. It translates to CSARGIGREARVSTYEQYF.